The clone carrying this T cell receptor beta chain was found many times. No antigen is known for it. The sample is drawn from a study of regulatory T cells in long-lasting Graves disease. Assembly of TCR beta libraries relied on iRepertoire HTBI primers together with Arm-PCR of CDR3 regions. MiXCR, run by TCRdb on the multiplex PCR reads, gives a single entry per CDR3 protein. The sample has 510,000 or so distinct CDR3 sequences; about 12% are singletons. The time point was: newly diagnosed GD, antithyroid drugs for less than 3 months. From RNA extracted from PBMCs, the TCR library was made. Trimming cost V 1 base and J 5 bases, with 14 bases left between them. CDR3 size: 15 residues. Per germline, CDR1 LNHDA and CDR2 SQIVND (reference sequence). Findings and caveats of the study: Comparison showed that persistent patients shared more public clonotypes (about 2,700) than new patients (approximately 1,000). Persistent Graves' patients showed a TCR diversity that was lower than that of newly diagnosed ones.

The data also belong to a second study, concerning T cells in Graves' hyperthyroidism and ophthalmopathy.

The sample in question was peripheral blood mononuclear cells (PBMCs), obtained at new diagnosis, from a patient treated with antithyroid drugs. This clonotype originated in a woman aged 25 to 39 with Graves disease. This chain connects TRBV19 to TRBJ1-1, with D maybe TRBD1 (5 bases). DNA for the CDR3: TGTGCCAGTAGTATAGTCGCCGGGGCTGGGACTGAAGCTTTCTTT. Translating gives CASSIVAGAGTEAFF.